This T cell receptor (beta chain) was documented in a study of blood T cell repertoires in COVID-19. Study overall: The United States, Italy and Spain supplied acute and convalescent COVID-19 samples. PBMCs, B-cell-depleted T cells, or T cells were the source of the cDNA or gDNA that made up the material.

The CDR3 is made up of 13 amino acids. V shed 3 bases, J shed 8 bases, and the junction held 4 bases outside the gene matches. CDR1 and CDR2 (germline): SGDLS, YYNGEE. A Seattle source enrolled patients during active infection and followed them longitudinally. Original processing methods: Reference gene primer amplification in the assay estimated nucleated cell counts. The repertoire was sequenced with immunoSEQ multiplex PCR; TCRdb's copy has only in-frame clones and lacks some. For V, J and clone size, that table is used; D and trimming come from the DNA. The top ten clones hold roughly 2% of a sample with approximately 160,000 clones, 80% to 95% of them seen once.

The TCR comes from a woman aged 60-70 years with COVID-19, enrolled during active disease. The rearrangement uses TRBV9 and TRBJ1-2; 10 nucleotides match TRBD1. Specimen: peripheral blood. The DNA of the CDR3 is TGTGCCAGCAGCGACGGACAGGGGGAAGGCTACACCTTC. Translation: CASSDGQGEGYTF.